Reported below is one T cell receptor beta chain. Its antigen is unknown. Per-base quality was not reported, and no clone a single base away is much larger than it. The entry originates in a study of blood T cell repertoires in COVID-19 (dated by TCRdb to the early 2020s). At the level of the whole study: Samples covering the acute and convalescent phases of COVID-19 were provided by collaborators in the United States, Italy and Spain. The prospective study material was composed of cDNA or gDNA derived from T cells, B-cell-depleted T cells, or PBMCs. Subjects who had been exposed to COVID-19, were actively infected with it, or had recovered from it provided the deeply sampled blood TCRbeta repertoires that made up the dataset. The repertoires were released in a freely available public database intended as a resource for research on the immune response to SARS-CoV-2. The samples were drawn from two sources: the first 160 participants of the ongoing ImmuneRACE study, and fewer than 1,500 subjects contributed by 6 global collaborators. The sample metadata nearly always contained a de-identified subject ID, COVID-19 status, age in years and sex. Where available, HLA class I and class II types were obtained from metadata supplied by the sample provider rather than from assay-based typing.

TCRbeta CDR3 regions were amplified from genomic DNA using the immunoSEQ Assay, a bias-controlled multiplex PCR. In the source study's methods: The number of nucleated cells in each sample was estimated by amplification of reference gene primers within the assay. Sequence reads were collapsed and filtered to measure the absolute abundance of every unique TCRbeta CDR3 rearrangement. For each sample, productive Simpson clonality was calculated by taking the square root of Simpson's diversity index across productive rearrangements. As stored in TCRdb, this immuneACCESS dataset retains in-frame rearrangements with V and J assigned. A fraction of the clones does not appear; measured against another copy, unresolved V genes explain less than half of the discrepancy, and the remainder lacks a known reason. D and trimming were read from the DNA, whereas the V and J calls and clone size are those reported in that table. The sample table holds about 40,000 clones, of which 79% were seen once. The ten largest make up 30% to 35% of the sample.

Collaborating institutions collected whole blood in K2EDTA tubes following their own protocols. For TCRbeta analysis, collaborators shipped samples as frozen whole blood, isolated PBMCs, or DNA extracted from either of those sample types. The paper's findings and limits, for the study overall: The amount of clinical and demographic metadata varied by source and participant and was provided uncurated.

The clonotype was recovered from an elderly woman with acute or convalescent COVID-19. Sequenced input: peripheral blood.

The nucleotide sequence is given as TGTGCCTGGAGTAAGACAGGGACTAACTATGGCTACACCTTC. It is translated as CAWSKTGTNYGYTF. In this chain, TRBV30 is recombined with TRBJ1-2, and TRBD1 aligns with 7 junction nucleotides. CDR1 and CDR2, looked up from the germline V gene (reference sequence), are GTSNPN and SVGIG. The CDR3 spans 14 residues, from the cysteine through the phenylalanine. Only the CDR3 DNA stays, 42 bases, in frame from base 1. After removal of 2 bases from V and 0 bases from J, the junction retains 3 bases not matched to a gene.